Listed here is a single T cell receptor beta chain. Its antigen is currently unknown. The data derive from a study of post-analysis software for immune sequencing data. Findings and limits, study-wide: In patients, TRBV5-6, TRBV5-1 and TRBV20-1 belonged to roughly five TRBV segments found more frequently than in controls.

This CDR3 is built from 11 residues. Trimming cost V 5 bases and J 6 bases, with 8 bases left between them. CDR1 SGHTA and CDR2 FQGNSA come from the germline V gene. Unique molecular identifiers were built into the TCR beta cDNA libraries. TCRdb redid the calling of the PCR reads with MiXCR, one entry per CDR3 protein. Here the sample spans about 760,000 distinct CDR3 sequences, 25% to 30% being singletons. The source material was blood. This TCR came from a girl aged 10-17 years with multiple sclerosis. The rearrangement joins TRBV7-2 to TRBJ2-7; no definite D call. CDR3 in amino acids: CASSPAVEQYF. In nucleotides, the CDR3 is TGTGCCAGCAGCCCGGCTGTCGAGCAGTACTTC.